This record looks at one T cell receptor (beta chain) sequence and its context. Its antigen is undetermined. This record belongs to a study of post-analysis software for immune sequencing data. Study findings and constraints: Compared with controls, patients had more of five TRBV segments, including TRBV5-6, TRBV5-1 and TRBV20-1.

Trimming left V 2 bases short and J 7 bases short, with 10 bases between. Germline-derived CDR1 and CDR2 are SGHRS and YFSETQ. The CDR3 extends over 14 amino acids. TCR beta libraries were prepared from cDNA with unique molecular identifiers. TCRdb ran MiXCR on the PCR reads and lists one entry per CDR3 protein. Of hundreds of thousands of distinct CDR3 sequences in the sample, 25% to 30% are singletons; the top ten hold approximately 0.6%. Input material: blood. The chain is built from TRBV5-1 and TRBJ1-6, with D uncertain. The receptor comes from a girl aged 5 to 17 with multiple sclerosis. The CDR3 loop is CASSFRAANSPLHF. DNA of the CDR3: TGCGCCAGCAGCTTTCGTGCTGCCAATTCACCCCTCCACTTT.